Shown below are 7 T cell receptor beta chains from a single sample sequenced in a study of Ad26.COV2.S vaccination and SARS-CoV-2 variants. The treatment is: 15 to 20 received Ad26.COV2.S at low or high dose, single or two shots; about five received placebo; per-sample allocation not given. Samples were taken on day 63 after the first vaccine or placebo injection. Sequencing used immunoSEQ multiplex PCR; TCRdb keeps in-frame clones, though not all of them. This table holds about 370,000 clones, roughly nine tenths found once. Sequencing used peripheral blood, obtained in a trial of Ad26.COV2.S vaccine versus placebo. Receptors were obtained from a person aged 18-65 years who received the Ad26.COV2.S COVID-19 vaccine or a placebo.

The V gene is TRBV4-2, the J gene TRBJ1-1, with TRBD1 matching over 11 bases. The V gene's germline CDR1 is LGHNA and CDR2 YNFKEQ. This CDR3 contains 15 residues. Trimming cost V 4 bases and J 4 bases; bases outside gene matches: 5. The CDR3 DNA sequence: TGTGCCAGCAGCCCCGGGACAGGGGGGGCCACTGAAGCTTTCTTT. Amino acid sequence: CASSPGTGGATEAFF.

The chain recombines TRBV28 with TRBJ2-5; 8 bases line up with TRBD1. The germline V gene has CDR1 MDHEN and CDR2 SYDVKM. The CDR3 loop spans 15 amino acids. V lost 2 bases to trimming and J lost 1 base; unmatched junction nucleotides: 3. The CDR3 bases are TGTGCCAGCAGTTTACCGGGGACAGGCCAAGAGACCCAGTACTTC. Translating gives CASSLPGTGQETQYF.

The gene calls are TRBV9 and TRBJ1-2; D possibly corresponds to TRBD1 (6 bases). The germline V and J ends were trimmed by 2 bases and 5 bases, with 7 bases remaining between them. The CDR3 totals 12 residues. Germline V lookup: CDR1 SGDLS, CDR2 YYNGEE. The chain's CDR3 is CASSVTGYGYTF. In nucleotides, the CDR3 is TGTGCCAGCAGCGTGACAGGATATGGCTACACCTTC.

This clone was detected a few times. The rearrangement joins TRBV5-4 to TRBJ1-2, with 11 bases identical to TRBD1. Germline lookup yields CDR1 SGHNT and CDR2 YYREEE (reference sequence). This CDR3 spans 15 amino acids. V lost 2 bases, J lost 3 bases, and 3 bases stayed unmatched. CDR3 loop: CASSFRDRGDYGYTF. CDR3 in DNA: TGTGCCAGCAGCTTCAGGGACAGGGGGGACTATGGCTACACCTTC.

This clone was seen a handful of times. V gene TRBV3-1 (or the pseudogene TRBV3-2) combines with J gene TRBJ1-1; D is undetermined. The germline V gene has CDR1 LGHDT and CDR2 YNNKEL (reference sequence). This CDR3 has 11 amino acids. V lost 5 bases and J lost 2, with 3 bases in between. The CDR3 DNA is TGTGCCAGCAGCGCAAACACTGAAGCTTTCTTT. It is translated as CASSANTEAFF.

This clone was picked up a small number of times. The gene calls are TRBV7-8 and TRBJ1-6; no firm D call. Trimming took 8 bases from V and 6 from J, leaving 20 bases between them. This CDR3 is 16 amino acids long. Germline-derived CDR1 and CDR2 are SGHVS and FQNEAQ. CDR3 sequence: CASAIKGRPSNSPLHF. CDR3 in DNA: TGTGCCAGCGCCATAAAGGGCAGGCCTAGTAATTCACCCCTCCACTTT.

J is TRBJ1-2 and V is TRBV18; no firm D call. Per the germline V gene, CDR1 is KGHSH and CDR2 is LQKENI. The CDR3 runs 15 residues. The germline V and J ends were trimmed by 3 bases and 3 bases, with 14 bases remaining between them. CDR3 coding DNA: TGTGCCAGCTCACCCGAGGCACTCCGGGACTATGGCTACACCTTC. It specifies CASSPEALRDYGYTF.